The clone carrying this T cell receptor (beta chain) showed up just a few times. The data were taken from a study of blood T cell repertoires in COVID-19. Across the study: Sites in the United States, Italy and Spain provided acute and convalescent COVID-19 samples. PBMCs, B-cell-depleted T cells, or T cells provided the cDNA or gDNA that made up the material.

Study processing details: Amplification with reference gene primers provided the estimates of nucleated cell counts. Clones were read by immunoSEQ multiplex PCR, and TCRdb kept only the in-frame ones, dropping some. The DNA gave D and trimming, while V, J and clone size come from that table. The repertoire holds about 240,000 clones, with 82% as singletons. Germline V lookup: CDR1 SGHDT, CDR2 YYEEEE. V dropped 1 base and J dropped 9; count of bases not matched to a gene: 1. The CDR3 sequence is 14 residues long. Input material: peripheral blood. J is TRBJ2-2 and V is TRBV5-6, with TRBD2 matching over 12 bases. The origin of this receptor is a woman between 18 and 29 years old with acute or convalescent COVID-19. The CDR3 nucleotides are TGTGCCAGCAGCTTGACTAGCGGGAGGTGGGAGCTGTTTTTT. Translated: CASSLTSGRWELFF.